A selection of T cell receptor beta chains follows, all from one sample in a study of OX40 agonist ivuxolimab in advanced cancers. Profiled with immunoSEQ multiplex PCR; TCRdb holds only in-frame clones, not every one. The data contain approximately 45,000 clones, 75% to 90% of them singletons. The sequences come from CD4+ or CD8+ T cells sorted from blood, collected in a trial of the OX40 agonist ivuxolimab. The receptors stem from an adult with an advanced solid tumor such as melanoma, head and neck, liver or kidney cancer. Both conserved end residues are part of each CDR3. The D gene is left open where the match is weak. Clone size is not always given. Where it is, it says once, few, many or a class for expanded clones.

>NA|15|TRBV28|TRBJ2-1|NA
TGTGCCAGCAGTCCAGGAAAGCAGGGGTTGGATGAGCAGTTCTTC
CASSPGKQGLDEQFF
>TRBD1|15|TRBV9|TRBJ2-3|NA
TGTGCCAGCAGCGATGACAGGGGCCCGACAGATACGCAGTATTTT
CASSDDRGPTDTQYF
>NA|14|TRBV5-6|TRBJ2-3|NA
TGTGCCAGCAGCGTCCTCGGGGGAAGGGATACGCAGTATTTT
CASSVLGGRDTQYF
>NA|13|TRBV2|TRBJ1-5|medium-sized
TGTGCCAGCAGTGAAACAGTCAATCAGCCCCAGCATTTT
CASSETVNQPQHF
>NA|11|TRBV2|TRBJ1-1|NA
TGTGCCAGCAGTGAAGAAAGGGGGGCTTTCTTT
CASSEERGAFF
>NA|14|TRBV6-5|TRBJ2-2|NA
TGTGCCAGCAGGGCGACAGGGAACACCGGGGAGCTGTTTTTT
CASRATGNTGELFF
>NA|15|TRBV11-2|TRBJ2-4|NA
TGTGCCAGCAGCCCCAGGGGAGGAGTCAAAAACATTCAGTACTTC
CASSPRGGVKNIQYF
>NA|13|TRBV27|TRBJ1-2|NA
TGTGCCAGCACCAATCCTCCGGGGGGGGCGACTTACTTC
CASTNPPGGATYF
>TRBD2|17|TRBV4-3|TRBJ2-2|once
TGCGCCAGCAGCCCGACTAGCGTTCCGCCGGAGGTCGGGGAGCTGTTTTTT
CASSPTSVPPEVGELFF
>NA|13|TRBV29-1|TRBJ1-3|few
TGCAGCGTGTCGAATAGCGGTGGAAACACCATATATTTT
CSVSNSGGNTIYF
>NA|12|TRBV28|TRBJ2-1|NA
TGTGCCACCCTAGGCTTAGGGCGGGAGCAGTTCTTC
CATLGLGREQFF
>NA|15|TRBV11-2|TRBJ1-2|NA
TGTGCCAGCTATGGTGCATCAACTACTAACTATGGCTACACCTTC
CASYGASTTNYGYTF
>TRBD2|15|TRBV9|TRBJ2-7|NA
TGTGCCAGCAGCGTAGGACTAGCGGGTTTCAACGAGCAGTACTTC
CASSVGLAGFNEQYF
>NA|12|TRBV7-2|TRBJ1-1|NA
TGTGCCAGCAGCTTCCCCAGCACTGAAGCTTTCTTT
CASSFPSTEAFF
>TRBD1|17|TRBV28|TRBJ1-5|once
TGTGCCAGCAGTTTATCCTGGTCAGGGGGAAGCAATCAGCCCCAGCATTTT
CASSLSWSGGSNQPQHF
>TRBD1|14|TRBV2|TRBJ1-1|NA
TGTGCCAGCAGTGAATGGGACAGGGGAACTGAAGCTTTCTTT
CASSEWDRGTEAFF
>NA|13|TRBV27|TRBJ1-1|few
TGTGCCAGCAGCGCTACTTATCACACTGAAGCTTTCTTT
CASSATYHTEAFF
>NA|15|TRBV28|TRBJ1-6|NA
TGTGCCAGCAAGAATTTGGGCTCCTATAATTCACCCCTCCACTTT
CASKNLGSYNSPLHF
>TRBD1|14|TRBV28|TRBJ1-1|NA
TGTGCCAGCAGTTTACCAGACAGGGTTGCTGAAGCTTTCTTT
CASSLPDRVAEAFF
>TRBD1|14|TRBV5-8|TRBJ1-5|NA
TGTGCCAGCACCGACGAGGGGGCAGGACAGCCCCAGCATTTT
CASTDEGAGQPQHF